This record covers a single TCR beta chain. The antigen remains unidentified. Oncomine TCR Beta short-read sequencing was applied to DNA from cultured CD4+ T cells. TCRdb re-called the PCR reads through MiXCR, storing one row per CDR3 protein. This sample has more than 6,500 distinct CDR3 sequences, with 65% found just once. The entry originates in a study of vaccination and CD4 T cells after COVID-19. V gave up 4 bases and J gave up 9 bases, with 8 bases separating them. This CDR3 comprises 11 residues. The germline CDR1 and CDR2 sequences are KGHDR and SFDVKD. Treatment specified: roughly 10-day PBMC culture with coronavirus spike peptide pools or control peptides (ViraFEST assay).

The sequence was collected from a human donor who had recovered from COVID-19. The rearrangement uses TRBV24-1 and TRBJ1-2; D is unresolved. The material sequenced was CD4+ T cells from blood, cultured in vitro. CDR3 amino acids: CATSDSTRYTF. The CDR3 DNA sequence: TGTGCCACCAGTGACTCAACACGCTACACCTTC.